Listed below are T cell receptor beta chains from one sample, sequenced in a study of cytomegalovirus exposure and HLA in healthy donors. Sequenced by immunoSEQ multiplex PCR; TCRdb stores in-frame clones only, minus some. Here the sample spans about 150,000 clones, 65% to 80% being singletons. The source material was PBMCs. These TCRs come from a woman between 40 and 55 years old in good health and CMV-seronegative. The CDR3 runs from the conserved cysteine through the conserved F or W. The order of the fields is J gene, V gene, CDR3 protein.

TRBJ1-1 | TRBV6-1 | CASSRSSGGTEAFF
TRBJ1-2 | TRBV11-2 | CASRTPRDRSYGYTF
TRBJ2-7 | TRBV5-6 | CASSPMIGGLAGGSYEQYF
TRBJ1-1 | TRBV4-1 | CASSQERRGRTEAFF
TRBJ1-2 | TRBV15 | CATSRVKGAQGYTF
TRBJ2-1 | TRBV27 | CASGSGTPHYNEQFF
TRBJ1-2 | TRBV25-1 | CASSETPGWGYTF
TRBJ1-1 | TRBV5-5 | CASSREIEAFF
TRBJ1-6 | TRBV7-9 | CASSADRGGNSPLHF
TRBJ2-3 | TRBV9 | CASSFDGTQYF
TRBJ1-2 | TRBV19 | CASSPHGGTGPGYTF
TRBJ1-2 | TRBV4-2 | CASSQDVDRGGGGYTF
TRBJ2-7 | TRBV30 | CAWRVSGVSSYEQYF
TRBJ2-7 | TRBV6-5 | CASSFRFSESYEQYF
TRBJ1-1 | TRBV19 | CASSPQTGWTIFEAFF
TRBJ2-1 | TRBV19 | CASSLGGWKNNEQFF
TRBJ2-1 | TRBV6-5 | CASRTSGRAGEQFF
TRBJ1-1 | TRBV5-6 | CASSWGPGQGYEAFF
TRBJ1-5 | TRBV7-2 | CASSEWGGYNQPQHF
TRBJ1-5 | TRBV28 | CASSLPDQPQHF
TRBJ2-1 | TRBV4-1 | CASSHPWREAHNEQFF
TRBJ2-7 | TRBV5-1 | CASRGETGAFEQYF
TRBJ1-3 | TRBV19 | CASSTSTENTIYF
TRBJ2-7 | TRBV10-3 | CATGTGSYEQYF
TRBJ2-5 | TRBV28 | CASSPLSGQGRETQYF
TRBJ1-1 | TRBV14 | CASSYRTGGNTEAFF
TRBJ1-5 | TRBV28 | CASSTDQPQHF
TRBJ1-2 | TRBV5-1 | CASSLQGSPLYGYTF
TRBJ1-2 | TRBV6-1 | CASRTGGTNYGYTF
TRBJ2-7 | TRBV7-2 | CASSPRTSGSYEQYF
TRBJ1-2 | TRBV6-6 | CASIGKYGYTF
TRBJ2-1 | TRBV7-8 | CASSLEGLAGGGYNEQFF
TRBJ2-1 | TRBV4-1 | CASSQDGIEQFF
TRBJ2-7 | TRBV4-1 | CASSQDRSSGEQYF
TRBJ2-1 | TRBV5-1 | CASSSDSYNEQFF
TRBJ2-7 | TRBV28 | CASIGAYEQYF
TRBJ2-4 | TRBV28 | CASSLRQGAIDIQYF